The 8 T cell receptor beta chains given below trace back to one sample, sequenced in a study of control samples from healthy donors and cancer patients. The protocol was immunoSEQ multiplex PCR, while the TCRdb copy is restricted to in-frame clones and leaves out a portion. Of approximately 170,000 clones in the sample, 80% to 95% were seen once. Specimen: blood. The source of these receptors is a woman aged 60-75 years in good health.

The gene calls are TRBV18 and TRBJ1-1, with D perhaps matching TRBD1 (6 bases). Germline lookup yields CDR1 KGHSH and CDR2 LQKENI. V lost 8 bases and J lost 5, with 24 bases in between. CDR3 length: 16 amino acids. As DNA, the CDR3 is TGTGCCAGCGTCCCATATAATAGTGGGGGGCAAACTGAAGCTTTCTTT. Its protein is CASVPYNSGGQTEAFF.

The V and J genes are TRBV4-3 and TRBJ1-2; tentatively, D is TRBD1 (6 bases). This CDR3 is built from 14 residues. Germline CDR1 and CDR2: LGHNA and YSLEER. Trimming stripped 4 bases from V and 1 base from J, with 10 bases between. The CDR3: CASSRGQSNYGYTF. CDR3 nucleotide sequence: TGCGCCAGCAGCCGAGGACAGAGTAACTATGGCTACACCTTC.

The rearrangement links TRBV12-3 or TRBV12-4 to TRBJ2-1; D call uncertain. Trimming shortened V by 5 bases and J by 9 bases, and 11 bases separated the two germline ends. The CDR3 runs to 12 residues. The CDR3 bases are TGTGCCAGCAGTATTACGTCGGGTGAGCAGTTCTTC. This translates into CASSITSGEQFF.

The V and J genes are TRBV24-1 and TRBJ2-3; 7 bases agree with TRBD2. The CDR3 is 17 amino acids. The trim removed 3 bases at V and 3 bases at J, leaving 11 bases unmatched. Germline lookup yields CDR1 KGHDR and CDR2 SFDVKD. CDR3 sequence reads: CATSDPQAAGSTDTQYF. CDR3 DNA: TGTGCCACCAGTGATCCACAGGCAGCGGGGTCAACAGATACGCAGTATTTT.

The chain is built from TRBV2 and TRBJ1-1; D perhaps matches TRBD1 (6 bases). The germline V gene encodes CDR1 SNHLY and CDR2 FYNNEI. With 6 bases removed from V and 4 bases from J, the gap between germline ends came to 15 bases. This CDR3 comprises 14 residues. CDR3 region: CASRKQGGRTEAFF. The DNA for the CDR3 is TGTGCCAGCAGGAAACAGGGTGGGCGCACTGAAGCTTTCTTT.

The genes are TRBV29-1 and TRBJ1-1; TRBD1 agrees at 7 bases. This CDR3 is built from 14 residues. V trimming: 7 bases; J trimming: 4 bases; junction bases outside the gene matches: 12. Germline V gene data show CDR1 as SQVTM and CDR2 as ANQGSEA. The CDR3 DNA reads TGCAGCGCCGACAGGGAAAACGCGGTCACTGAAGCTTTCTTT. Translating it yields CSADRENAVTEAFF.

V and J are TRBV4-3 and TRBJ2-5; the D gene is possibly TRBD1 (6 bases). Germline V gives CDR1 LGHNA, CDR2 YSLEER. This CDR3 has 15 residues. Trimming pared 2 bases from V and 1 base from J, leaving 11 bases between. The CDR3 sequence: CASSQNRDIQETQYF. In DNA, the CDR3 is TGCGCCAGCAGCCAAAATCGGGACATCCAAGAGACCCAGTACTTC.

The rearrangement joins TRBV6-6 to TRBJ2-2; D not resolved. Germline assignment: CDR1 MNHNY and CDR2 SVGAGI (reference sequence). The V gene lost 2 bases and the J gene lost 6 bases, with 4 bases spanning the gap. The CDR3 loop spans 12 amino acids. CDR3 bases: TGTGCCAGCAGTTACAGTGCCGGGGAGCTGTTTTTT. It codes for CASSYSAGELFF.